A single sample is the source of the 7 T cell receptor beta chains below, sequenced in a study of blood T cell repertoires in COVID-19. Libraries were prepared by immunoSEQ multiplex PCR; TCRdb keeps only in-frame clonotypes and omits some of them. The table shows a few hundred thousand clones, with roughly 86% occurring only once. Sequences were obtained from peripheral blood. Every receptor here comes from a woman aged 25 to 45 with COVID-19, enrolled during active disease.

The rearrangement links TRBV7-8 to TRBJ2-6; 8 bases line up with TRBD1. There are 18 residues in the CDR3. In germline, CDR1 is SGHVS, CDR2 FQNEAQ. V dropped 5 bases and J dropped 1; count of bases not matched to a gene: 10. The CDR3 DNA is TGTGCCAGCAGCCTGGGACAGGTGACTATTTCTGGGGCCAACGTCCTGACTTTC. It codes for CASSLGQVTISGANVLTF. Drawing the rest from reference TRBV7-8 and TRBJ2-6, the complete variable domain is GAGVSQSPRYKVAKRGQDVALRCDPISGHVSLFWYQQALGQGPEFLTYFQNEAQLDKSGLPSDRFFAERPEGSVSTLKIQRTQQEDSAVYLCASSLGQVTISGANVLTFGAGSRLTVL.

The chain joins TRBV6-2 or TRBV6-3 to TRBJ2-3; D unresolved. There are 12 residues in the CDR3. The ends were cut back, 4 bases at V and 2 bases at J, with 4 bases in the middle. The germline gives CDR1 MNHEY, CDR2 SVGEGT. The CDR3 sequence is CASSSNTDTQYF. As DNA, the CDR3 is TGTGCCAGCAGTTCTAACACAGATACGCAGTATTTT.

The chain recombines TRBV28 with TRBJ1-5; TRBD1 might be the D (5 bases). The CDR3 spans 12 residues. The V and J ends lost 1 base and 7 bases respectively, with 5 bases between them. CDR1 and CDR2 from the germline V gene are MDHEN and SYDVKM. DNA of the CDR3: TGTGCCAGCAGTTTATCAGGGCAGCCCCAGCATTTT. Protein product: CASSLSGQPQHF. The whole variable domain, filled in from reference TRBV28 and TRBJ1-5, reads DVKVTQSSRYLVKRTGEKVFLECVQDMDHENMFWYRQDPGLGLRLIYFSYDVKMKEKGDIPEGYSVSREKKERFSLILESASTNQTSMYLCASSLSGQPQHFGDGTRLSIL.

The rearrangement joins TRBV7-3 to TRBJ2-1; a possible D gene is TRBD1 (6 bases). V was trimmed by 5 bases and J by 10 bases, leaving 15 bases between them. The CDR3 sequence is 13 residues long. Germline V gene data show CDR1 as SGHTA and CDR2 as FQGTGA. DNA for the CDR3: TGTGCCAGCAGCCCTTCTGGGGGCCCAGAGCAGTTCTTC. This translates into CASSPSGGPEQFF.

The J gene is TRBJ1-5, the V gene TRBV18, with no clear D. V was clipped by 6 bases and J by 0 bases, with 12 bases between them. CDR3 length: 15 amino acids. Germline values: CDR1 KGHSH, CDR2 LQKENI. DNA of the CDR3: TGTGCCAGCTCCCCGGGGTGGGTTAGCAATCAGCCCCAGCATTTT. This codes for CASSPGWVSNQPQHF.

The chain combines TRBV4-1 with TRBJ2-2, with 8 bases lining up with TRBD2. Germline trimming cut 4 bases from V and 4 bases from J; bases unmatched to any gene: 8. Germline CDR1 is MGHRA and CDR2 is YSYEKL. The CDR3 spans 16 residues. In nucleotides, the CDR3 is TGCGCCAGCAGCCCAGGCGGGGCGGGGGGCACCGGGGAGCTGTTTTTT. Amino acid sequence: CASSPGGAGGTGELFF.

The V call is TRBV5-1, the J call TRBJ1-2; TRBD1 aligns across 9 bases. The CDR3 runs to 15 residues. CDR1 is SGHRS, CDR2 YFSETQ, per germline. J lost 7 bases, V lost 4 bases, and 11 bases had no gene match. CDR3 coding DNA: TGCGCCAGCAGCCAGACCACAGGGGGCGCGGGTGGCTACACCTTC. This sequence encodes CASSQTTGGAGGYTF.